This TCR beta chain is from a study of blood T cell repertoires in COVID-19. Looking at the study overall: Donors in the United States, Italy and Spain gave samples during acute or convalescent COVID-19.

This CDR3 spans 16 amino acids. Germline loops: CDR1 SGDLS, CDR2 YYNGEE. V was trimmed by 0 bases and J by 8 bases, leaving 17 bases between them. In the original workflow: Amplification of reference gene primers was used by the study to estimate nucleated cell counts. TCRdb's copy holds only in-frame clones and misses some; the assay was immunoSEQ multiplex PCR. V and J calls and clone size follow that table, whereas D and trimming were derived from the DNA. The sample shows approximately 260,000 clones, 82% of them seen only once. This chain connects TRBV9 to TRBJ1-4; D possibly corresponds to TRBD1 (5 bases). What was sequenced was peripheral blood. The source of this sequence is a woman in her sixties or seventies with active or convalescent COVID-19. CDR3 sequence reads: CASSVAPQGGREKLFF. The CDR3, as DNA: TGTGCCAGCAGCGTAGCCCCCCAGGGAGGTCGAGAAAAACTGTTTTTT.